This T cell receptor (beta chain) was captured in a study of cytomegalovirus exposure and HLA in healthy donors. General study results and limits: Most CMV-associated TCR beta chains appeared HLA-restricted in a later analysis. Previously analyzed data showed that most TCR beta V segments were productive at a frequency of about 87% or about 30%.

On this clone: Its cognate antigen is unknown.

The study ran its PCR with 60 Vbeta and 13 Jbeta primers. The protocol was immunoSEQ multiplex PCR, while the TCRdb copy is restricted to in-frame clones and leaves out a portion. Of fewer than 200,000 clones listed, roughly four fifths are singletons. The receptor was isolated from a man over 45 in good health and CMV-seropositive. The sample was PBMCs.

CDR3 sequence (DNA): TGCGCCAGCAGCCAAGACTGGGCGGGAGGATCCTACGAGCAGTACTTC. It encodes CASSQDWAGGSYEQYF. The V and J genes are TRBV4-1 and TRBJ2-7, with 8 bases matching TRBD2. Unmatched junction bases numbered 5, after V lost 0 bases and J lost 1 base. Germline CDR1 is MGHRA and CDR2 is YSYEKL. The CDR3 contains 16 residues.